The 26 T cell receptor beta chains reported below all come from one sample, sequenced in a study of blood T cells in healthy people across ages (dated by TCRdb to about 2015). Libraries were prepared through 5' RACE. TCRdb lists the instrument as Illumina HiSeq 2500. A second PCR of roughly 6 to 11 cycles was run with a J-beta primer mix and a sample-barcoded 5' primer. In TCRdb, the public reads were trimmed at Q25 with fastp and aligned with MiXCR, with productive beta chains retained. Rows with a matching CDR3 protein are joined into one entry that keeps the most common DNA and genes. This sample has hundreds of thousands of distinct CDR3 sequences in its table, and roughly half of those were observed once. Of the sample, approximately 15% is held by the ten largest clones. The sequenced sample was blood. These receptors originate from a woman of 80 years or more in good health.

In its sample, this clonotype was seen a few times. Here the CDR3 reads CASRLEYGYTF. The CDR3, as DNA: TGTGCCAGCAGGCTCGAGTATGGCTACACCTTC. The genes are TRBV2 and TRBJ1-2; D remains ambiguous. Germline V gene data show CDR1 as SNHLY and CDR2 as FYNNEI. V was cut by 6 bases and J by 5 bases, with 7 bases left in between. This CDR3 contains 11 residues.

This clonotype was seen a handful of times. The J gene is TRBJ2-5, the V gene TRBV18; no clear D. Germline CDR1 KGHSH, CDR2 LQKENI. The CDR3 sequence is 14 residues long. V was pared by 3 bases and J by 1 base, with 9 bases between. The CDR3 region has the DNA TGTGCCAGCTCACCTCGGAGTGCCCAAGAGACCCAGTACTTC. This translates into CASSPRSAQETQYF.

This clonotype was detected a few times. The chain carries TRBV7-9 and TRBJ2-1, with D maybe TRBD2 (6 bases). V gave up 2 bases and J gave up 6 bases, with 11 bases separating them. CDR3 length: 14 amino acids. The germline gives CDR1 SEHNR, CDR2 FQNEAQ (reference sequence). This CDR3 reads CASSLWEDLNEQFF. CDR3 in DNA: TGTGCCAGCAGCTTATGGGAGGACCTCAATGAGCAGTTCTTC.

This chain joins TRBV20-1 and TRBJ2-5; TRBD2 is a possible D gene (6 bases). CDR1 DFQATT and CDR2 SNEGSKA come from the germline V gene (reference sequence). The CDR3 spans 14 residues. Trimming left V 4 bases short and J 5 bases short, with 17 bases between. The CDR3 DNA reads TGCAGTGCTACGCAAGGAGGGGAATTGGAGACCCAGTACTTC. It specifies CSATQGGELETQYF.

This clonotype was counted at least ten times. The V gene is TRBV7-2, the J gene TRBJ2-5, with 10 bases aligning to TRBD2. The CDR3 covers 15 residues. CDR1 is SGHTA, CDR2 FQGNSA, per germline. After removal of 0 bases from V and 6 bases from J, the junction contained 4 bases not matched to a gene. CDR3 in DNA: TGTGCCAGCAGCTTAGCGGGACTAGCGTTCCAGACCCAGTACTTC. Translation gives CASSLAGLAFQTQYF.

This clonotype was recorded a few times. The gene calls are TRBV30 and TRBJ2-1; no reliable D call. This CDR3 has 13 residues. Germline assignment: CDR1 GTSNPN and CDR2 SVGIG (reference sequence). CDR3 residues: CAVPRITYNEQFF. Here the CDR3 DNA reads TGTGCTGTCCCACGAATTACATACAATGAGCAGTTCTTC.

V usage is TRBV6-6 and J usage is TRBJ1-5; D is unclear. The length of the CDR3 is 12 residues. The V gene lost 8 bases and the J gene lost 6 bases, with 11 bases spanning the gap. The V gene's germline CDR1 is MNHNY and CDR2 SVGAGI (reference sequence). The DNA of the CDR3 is TGTGCCAGCGAGAGGGCCGGTCAGCCCCAGCATTTT. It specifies CASERAGQPQHF.

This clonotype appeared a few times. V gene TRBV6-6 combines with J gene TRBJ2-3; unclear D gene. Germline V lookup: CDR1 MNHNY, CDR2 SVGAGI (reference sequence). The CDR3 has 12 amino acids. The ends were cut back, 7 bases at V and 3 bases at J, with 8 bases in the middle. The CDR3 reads CASNSGTDTQYF. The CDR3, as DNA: TGTGCCAGCAATTCCGGGACAGATACGCAGTATTTT.

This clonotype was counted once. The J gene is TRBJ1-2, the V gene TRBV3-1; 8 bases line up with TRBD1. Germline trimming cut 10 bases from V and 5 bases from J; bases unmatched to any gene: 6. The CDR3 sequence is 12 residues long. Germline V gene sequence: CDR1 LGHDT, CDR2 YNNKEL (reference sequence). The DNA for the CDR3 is TGTGCCACCTCGACAGGGGAGTATGGCTACACCTTC. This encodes CATSTGEYGYTF.

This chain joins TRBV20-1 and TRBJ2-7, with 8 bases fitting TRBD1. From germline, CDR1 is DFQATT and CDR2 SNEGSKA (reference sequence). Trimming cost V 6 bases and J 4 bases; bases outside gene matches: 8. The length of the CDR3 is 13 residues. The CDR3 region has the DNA TGCAGTGCCAGCGGACAGGGTCGGTACGAGCAGTACTTC. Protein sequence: CSASGQGRYEQYF.

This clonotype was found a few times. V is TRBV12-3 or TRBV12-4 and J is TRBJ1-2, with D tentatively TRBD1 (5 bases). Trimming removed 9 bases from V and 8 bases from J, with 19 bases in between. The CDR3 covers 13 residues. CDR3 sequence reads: CASTGQRSGGYTF. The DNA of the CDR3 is TGTGCCAGTACGGGGCAGAGGAGTGGGGGCTACACCTTC.

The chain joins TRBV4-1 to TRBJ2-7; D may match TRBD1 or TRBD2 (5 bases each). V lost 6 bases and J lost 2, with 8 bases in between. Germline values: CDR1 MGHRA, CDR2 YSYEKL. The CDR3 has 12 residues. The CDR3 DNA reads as TGCGCCAGCAGAGGGGAGACCTACGAGCAGTACTTC. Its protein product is CASRGETYEQYF.

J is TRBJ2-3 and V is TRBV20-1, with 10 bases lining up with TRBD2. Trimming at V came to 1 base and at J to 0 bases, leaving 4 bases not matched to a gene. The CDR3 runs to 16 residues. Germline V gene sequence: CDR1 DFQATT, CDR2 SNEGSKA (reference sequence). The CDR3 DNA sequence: TGCAGTGCTAGAGCCTCTAGCGGGGGTAGCACAGATACGCAGTATTTT. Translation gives CSARASSGGSTDTQYF.

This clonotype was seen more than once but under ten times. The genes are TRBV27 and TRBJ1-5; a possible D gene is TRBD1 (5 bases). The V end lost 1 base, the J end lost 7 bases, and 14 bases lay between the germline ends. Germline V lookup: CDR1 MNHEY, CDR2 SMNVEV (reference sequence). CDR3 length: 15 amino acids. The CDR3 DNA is TGTGCCAGCAGTTTATTGGGCGAGGGGCACCAGCCCCAGCATTTT. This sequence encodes CASSLLGEGHQPQHF.

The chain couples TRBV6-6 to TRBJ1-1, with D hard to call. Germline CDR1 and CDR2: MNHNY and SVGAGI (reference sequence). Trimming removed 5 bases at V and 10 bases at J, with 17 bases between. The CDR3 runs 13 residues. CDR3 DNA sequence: TGTGCCAGCAGTCCTCCCGGGGAAGGTGGAGCTTTCTTT. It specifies CASSPPGEGGAFF.

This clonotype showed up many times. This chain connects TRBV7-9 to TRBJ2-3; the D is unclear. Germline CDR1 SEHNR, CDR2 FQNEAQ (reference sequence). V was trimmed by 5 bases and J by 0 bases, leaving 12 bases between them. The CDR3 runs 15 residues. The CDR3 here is CASSPDGSSTDTQYF. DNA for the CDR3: TGTGCCAGCAGCCCGGACGGTTCTAGCACAGATACGCAGTATTTT.

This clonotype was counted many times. CDR3 in DNA: TGCAGTGCTAGCGGTGGCGGCTACACCTTC. Translated, it gives CSASGGGYTF. The chain uses TRBV20-1 and TRBJ1-2; the D is unclear. CDR1 is DFQATT, CDR2 SNEGSKA, per germline (reference sequence). The length of the CDR3 is 10 residues. V was clipped by 3 bases and J by 8 bases, with 7 bases between them.

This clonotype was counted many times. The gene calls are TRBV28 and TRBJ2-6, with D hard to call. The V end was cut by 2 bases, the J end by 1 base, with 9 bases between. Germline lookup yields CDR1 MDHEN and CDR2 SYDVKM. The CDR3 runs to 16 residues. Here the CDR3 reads CASSLPTVSGANVLTF. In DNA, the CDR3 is TGTGCCAGCAGTTTACCAACAGTTTCTGGGGCCAACGTCCTGACTTTC.

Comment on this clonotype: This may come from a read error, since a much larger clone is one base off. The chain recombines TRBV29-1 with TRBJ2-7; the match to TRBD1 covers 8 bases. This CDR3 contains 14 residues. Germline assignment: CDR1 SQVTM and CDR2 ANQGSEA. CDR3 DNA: TGCAGCGTTGCCAGGGGGCAACGTTTGGAGACCCAGCACTTC. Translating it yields CSVARGQRLETQHF.

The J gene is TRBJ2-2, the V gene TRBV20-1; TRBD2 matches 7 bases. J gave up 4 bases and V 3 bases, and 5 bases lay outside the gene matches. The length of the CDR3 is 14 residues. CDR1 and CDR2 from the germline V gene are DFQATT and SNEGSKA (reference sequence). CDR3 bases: TGCAGTGCTAGGGCTGGGGGGGTCACCGGGGAGCTGTTTTTT. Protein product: CSARAGGVTGELFF.

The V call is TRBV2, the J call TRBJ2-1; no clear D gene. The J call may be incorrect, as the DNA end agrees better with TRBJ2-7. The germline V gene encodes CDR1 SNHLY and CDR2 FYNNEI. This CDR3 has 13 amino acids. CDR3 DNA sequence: TGTGCCACTCGACCGGGCAGTTACAATGAGCAGTACTTC. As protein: CATRPGSYNEQYF.

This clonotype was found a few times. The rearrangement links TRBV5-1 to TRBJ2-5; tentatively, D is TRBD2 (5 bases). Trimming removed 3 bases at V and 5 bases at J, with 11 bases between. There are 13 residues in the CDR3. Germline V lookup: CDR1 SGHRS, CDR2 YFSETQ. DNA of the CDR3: TGCGCCAGCAGCTCGTACCAGCGGGAGACCCAGTACTTC. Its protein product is CASSSYQRETQYF.

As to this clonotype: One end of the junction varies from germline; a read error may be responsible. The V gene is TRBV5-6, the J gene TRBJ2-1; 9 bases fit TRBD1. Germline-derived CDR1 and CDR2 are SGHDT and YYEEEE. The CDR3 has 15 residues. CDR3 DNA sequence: TGTGCCAGCAGCGGGGACAGGGCTATCTACAATGAGCGGTTCTTC. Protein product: CASSGDRAIYNERFF.

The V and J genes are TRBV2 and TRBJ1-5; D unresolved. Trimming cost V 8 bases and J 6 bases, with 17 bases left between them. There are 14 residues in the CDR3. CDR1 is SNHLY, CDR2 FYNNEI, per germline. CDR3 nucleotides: TGTGCCAGCCGTAGGGAGGTTGCCGGTCAGCCCCAGCATTTT. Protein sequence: CASRREVAGQPQHF.

CDR3 residues: CASSEEGAGAGELFF. CDR3 in DNA: TGTGCCAGCAGTGAAGAGGGGGCAGGAGCCGGGGAGCTGTTTTTT. The chain employs TRBV2 and TRBJ2-2; TRBD1 aligns across 7 bases. Germline CDR1 and CDR2: SNHLY and FYNNEI. There are 15 residues in the CDR3. V lost 1 base to trimming and J lost 6 bases; unmatched junction nucleotides: 5.

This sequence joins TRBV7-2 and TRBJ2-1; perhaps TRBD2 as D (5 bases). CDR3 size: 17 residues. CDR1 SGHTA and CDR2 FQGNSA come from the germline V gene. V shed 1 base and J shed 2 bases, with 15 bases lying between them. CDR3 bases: TGTGCCAGCAGCTTAGTACGCGGGCACCCCCCCTACAATGAGCAGTTCTTC. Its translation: CASSLVRGHPPYNEQFF.